This TCR beta chain was retrieved from a study of cytomegalovirus exposure and HLA in healthy donors. Study-level findings and limits: Donors belonging to an Asian-associated ancestry cluster reportedly showed fewer N-insertions in productive TCRs than the roughly 670-donor mean, according to what a later analysis found.

As concerns this clone: Its antigen is as yet unknown.

The PCR used 60 Vbeta and 13 Jbeta primers. Only in-frame clones appear in the TCRdb table, and some are missing; sequencing was by immunoSEQ multiplex PCR. This table has some 120,000 clones, roughly three quarters appearing once. The specimen sequenced was PBMCs. The source of this sequence is a woman aged 25 to 39 in good health and CMV-seronegative.

CDR3 sequence reads: CASSTPRTGARDNSPLHF. CDR3 in DNA: TGTGCCAGTAGTACCCCCCGAACAGGGGCGAGGGATAATTCACCCCTCCACTTT. The genes are TRBV19 and TRBJ1-6; 7 positions agree with TRBD1. The V segment lost 4 bases and the J segment 5 bases; nucleotides outside the gene matches: 14. The germline V gene encodes CDR1 LNHDA and CDR2 SQIVND (reference sequence). The CDR3 consists of 18 residues. The entire variable domain, with the rest obtained from reference TRBV19 and TRBJ1-6, is as follows: DGGITQSPKYLFRKEGQNVTLSCEQNLNHDAMYWYRQDPGQGLRLIYYSQIVNDFQKGDIAEGYSVSREKKESFPLTVTSAQKNPTAFYLCASSTPRTGARDNSPLHFGNGTRLTVT.